This T cell receptor beta chain stems from a study of cytomegalovirus exposure and HLA in healthy donors. PCR used 60 Vbeta primers and 13 Jbeta primers. Measured with immunoSEQ multiplex PCR; TCRdb has only the in-frame clones, and not every one. The sample lists under 85,000 clones; approximately 72% were seen once. This CDR3 is built from 17 residues. Germline CDR1 reads MGHRA; CDR2 reads YSYEKL. The V and J ends lost 2 bases and 5 bases, in that order; junction bases with no gene match: 12. Findings and limits, study-wide: Common viral pathogens seemed, in a later analysis, to connect with several of the most significant clusters. Researchers counted around 180 TCR beta chains as cytomegalovirus-associated.

For this clone: Its antigen is undetermined.

The receptor was isolated from a woman aged 25-40 years in good health and CMV-seronegative. J is TRBJ1-5 and V is TRBV4-1; 7 nucleotides align to TRBD1. The sequenced sample consisted of PBMCs. The CDR3 bases are TGCGCCAGCAGCCAAAGGCCCGGGGGACAGTTTCATCAGCCCCAGCATTTT. This translates into CASSQRPGGQFHQPQHF.